Sequencing of this T cell receptor beta chain was carried out in a study of Ad26.COV2.S vaccination and SARS-CoV-2 variants (dated by TCRdb to the early 2020s). Regarding the study in general: Vaccine-arm donors were drawn from COV1001, a multicentre, randomized, double-blind, placebo-controlled phase I-IIa trial of Ad26.COV2.S in healthy adults. Dosing of Ad26.COV2.S was intramuscular, at either 5x10^10 or 1x10^11 viral particles, delivered as one shot or as two shots spaced 56 days apart. The specificity and breadth of SARS-CoV-2-reactive T cell receptors after Ad26.COV2.S vaccination were assessed by TCRbeta repertoire sequencing. The TCR-sequenced set comprised around 30 samples: around 20 Ad26.COV2.S vaccine recipients, 5 placebo recipients and 8 SARS-CoV-2 convalescent individuals. Trial participants were randomized into five groups of five, in which low-dose or high-dose Ad26.COV2.S was given once or twice, or placebo was given on both occasions. Blinding of investigators to trial group allocation was maintained during experiments and outcome assessment.

From the cysteine up to the phenylalanine, the CDR3 has a length of 15 residues. The kept DNA is CDR3 alone, 45 bases in frame from the first base. The germline V gene supplies CDR1 ENHRY and CDR2 SYGVKD. V is pruned by 2 bases and J by 12 bases, leaving 9 bases of the junction without a gene match. With regard to this clone: Its antigen has not been determined. No clone much larger than this one lies a single base away; base qualities are absent.

Paper-wide results and their limitations: Comparable non-spike TCR breadth was observed between vaccine and placebo recipients, consistent with only spike being contained in the vaccine. The study was not powered for comparison of responses between vaccine doses or regimens. Higher spike-specific TCR breadth was observed in Ad26.COV2.S recipients than in placebo recipients (P = 0.0014). The authors noted that the TCR breadth and depth analyses may have underestimated total T cell responses. Substantial breadth of spike-specific CD8+ and CD4+ T cell responses was reported after vaccination.

In light of the paper, this sample's treatment or condition label describes: 19 received Ad26.COV2.S at low or high dose, single or two shots; about 5 received placebo; per-sample allocation not given. Repertoires of vaccine and placebo recipients were sequenced from samples taken on day 63 after the first injection. Cohort 1b enrolled 25 to 30 adults aged 18-55 years at a single site in Boston, USA, between 29 July and 7 August 2020. Ad26.COV2.S consisted of a replication-incompetent adenovirus type 26 vector by which a prefusion-stabilized SARS-CoV-2 spike protein from the original Wuhan strain was expressed. TCRbeta CDR3 regions were sequenced with the immunoSEQ Assay. After extraction, genomic DNA underwent amplification by bias-controlled multiplex PCR, followed by high-throughput sequencing. The paper's data handling went like this. Collapsing and filtering of sequences were performed to quantify the absolute abundance of each unique TCRbeta CDR3 region. T cell fraction was estimated by normalizing TCRbeta template counts to usable DNA, which was measured by amplifying reference genes present in all nucleated cells. Repertoire TCRs were annotated as SARS-CoV-2-specific when V gene, CDR3 amino acid sequence and J gene were exactly matched to a known reactive TCR set. The reference SARS-CoV-2 TCR set came from MIRA and was filtered for enrichment in COVID-19-positive ImmuneCODE repertoires, removing public or cross-reactive TCRs. Using the MIRA antigens, annotated TCRs were further analysed by specific ORF or by position within an ORF. Depth was the summed frequency of annotated unique rearrangements, while breadth was defined as annotated unique rearrangements over total unique productive rearrangements. Group comparisons of TCR breadth used two-sided Wilcoxon rank-sum tests. The source is immuneACCESS, and TCRdb retained only in-frame sequences with V and J called. Part of the clones is not carried over; for the studies checked, unresolved V genes explain less than half of this, and the remainder is unexplained. Clone size and V and J calls were adopted from that table, with D and trimming inferred from the DNA. The sample contains about 680,000 clones, 80% to 90% of them found a single time. About 1.5% of the sample comes from the top ten.

This receptor chain uses TRBV10-3 and TRBJ1-6; 8 bases in between match TRBD1. The sample here was peripheral blood, taken in a trial of Ad26.COV2.S vaccine versus placebo. This receptor was taken from a person aged 18 to 59 who received the Ad26.COV2.S COVID-19 vaccine or a placebo. The nucleotide sequence reads TGTGCCATCAGTGAGCTATTCAGGGGGCCGGGACCCCTCCACTTT. Protein translation: CAISELFRGPGPLHF.